Presented here are 12 T cell receptor beta chains from one specimen sequenced in a study of T cells in Graves' hyperthyroidism and ophthalmopathy. TCR beta CDR3 sequences were amplified from RNA transcripts. TCR CDR3 underwent first-round RT-PCR with the HTBI primer set. TCRdb recomputed calls from the multiplex PCR reads with MiXCR, one row per CDR3 protein. The data contain roughly 290,000 distinct CDR3 sequences, 10% to 15% of them singletons. Sequencing input: blood. These receptors all stem from a woman aged 25 to 45 with Graves' hyperthyroidism that later progressed to Graves' ophthalmopathy.

This clonotype was seen a few times. The gene calls are TRBV19 and TRBJ1-5; D may be TRBD1 (5 bases). Germline CDR1 and CDR2: LNHDA and SQIVND (reference sequence). Trimming took off 1 base at V and 3 bases at J, with 7 bases between the two ends. This CDR3 has 14 amino acids. This CDR3 reads CASSIVGDNQPQHF. The CDR3 region has the DNA TGTGCCAGTAGTATAGTGGGGGACAATCAGCCCCAGCATTTT.

For this clonotype: A much larger clone is a single base away; this may be a read error. The chain recombines TRBV29-1 with TRBJ2-1; 9 positions agree with TRBD2. With V trimmed by 4 bases and J by 5 bases, 6 bases remained unmatched. The CDR3 is 14 amino acids. The germline V gene has CDR1 SQVTM and CDR2 ANQGSEA. CDR3 sequence (DNA): TGCAGCGTTGCCGGGCGGGGGGGCAACAATGAGCAGTTCTTC. Its translation: CSVAGRGGNNEQFF.

This clonotype was detected ten times or more. The chain uses TRBV18 and TRBJ2-7, with D perhaps matching TRBD1 (5 bases). CDR3 length: 16 residues. The germline V gene has CDR1 KGHSH and CDR2 LQKENI. V lost 3 bases to trimming and J lost 5 bases, with 20 bases between them. As DNA, the CDR3 is TGTGCCAGCTCACCCGGCGGAAAGGGGCGTGGGGACGAGCAGTACTTC. Protein sequence: CASSPGGKGRGDEQYF.

This clonotype was counted ten times or more. The J gene is TRBJ2-1, the V gene TRBV18; no definite D call. This CDR3 comprises 17 residues. Germline V gene data show CDR1 as KGHSH and CDR2 as LQKENI. V dropped 1 base and J dropped 0 bases, with 13 bases sitting between them. The CDR3 coding sequence is TGTGCCAGCTCACCACAGGCGTGGCAGAGCTCCTACAATGAGCAGTTCTTC. Its translation is CASSPQAWQSSYNEQFF.

This clonotype appeared many times. This sequence joins TRBV6-2 or TRBV6-3 and TRBJ2-3, with D unclear. V was shortened by 6 bases and J by 5 bases, with 6 bases between the two germline ends. CDR1 MNHEY and CDR2 SVGEGT come from the germline V gene. The CDR3 is made up of 11 amino acids. The DNA for the CDR3 is TGTGCCAGCAGAAATCGAGATACGCAGTATTTT. Translation gives CASRNRDTQYF.

The genes are TRBV28 and TRBJ1-5; D unresolved. This CDR3 comprises 15 residues. Germline V gives CDR1 MDHEN, CDR2 SYDVKM. V was clipped by 5 bases and J by 1 base, with 12 bases between them. This chain's CDR3 is CASSPAARSNQPQHF. CDR3 sequence (DNA): TGTGCCAGCAGTCCAGCGGCCCGAAGCAATCAGCCCCAGCATTTT.

This clonotype was observed at least ten times. This chain uses TRBV30 with TRBJ1-5; 11 positions match TRBD1. CDR3 length equals 17 residues. CDR1 and CDR2 (germline): GTSNPN, SVGIG (reference sequence). Germline trimming cut 2 bases from V and 0 bases from J; bases unmatched to any gene: 6. The CDR3 reads CAWSLGQGVYSNQPQHF. The CDR3 DNA reads as TGTGCCTGGAGTCTGGGACAGGGGGTTTATAGCAATCAGCCCCAGCATTTT.

This clonotype was counted ten times or more. This chain links TRBV18 with TRBJ2-2; D not resolved. The CDR3 runs to 15 residues. Trimming shortened V by 6 bases and J by 1 base, and 12 bases separated the two germline ends. Germline V gene data show CDR1 as KGHSH and CDR2 as LQKENI. CDR3 sequence reads: CASSQIQGNTGELFF. CDR3 bases: TGTGCCAGCTCCCAAATTCAAGGGAACACCGGGGAGCTGTTTTTT.

This clonotype was seen at least ten times. This rearrangement joins TRBV27 to TRBJ2-1, with TRBD1 matching over 10 bases. The CDR3 spans 14 residues. The trim removed 4 bases at V and 8 bases at J, leaving 5 bases unmatched. CDR1 and CDR2 from the germline V gene are MNHEY and SMNVEV (reference sequence). The CDR3 sequence: CASSSGQGRHEQFF. The CDR3 region has the DNA TGTGCCAGCAGTTCGGGACAGGGGAGGCATGAGCAGTTCTTC.

This clonotype showed up many times. J is TRBJ2-5 and V is TRBV3-1; D not resolved. Germline V CDR1 and CDR2: LGHDT, YNNKEL (reference sequence). V dropped 0 bases and J dropped 2 bases, with 10 bases sitting between them. This CDR3 is built from 15 residues. In DNA form, the CDR3 reads TGTGCCAGCAGCCAAGAAGGCTCGGAACAAGAGACCCAGTACTTC. It is translated as CASSQEGSEQETQYF.

The V call is TRBV18, the J call TRBJ2-6, with D unresolved. Germline V lookup: CDR1 KGHSH, CDR2 LQKENI. The CDR3 is 16 residues long. Trimming cost V 8 bases and J 1 base, with 15 bases left between them. The CDR3 DNA follows: TGTGCCAGCGTACCGTGGGTCCAATCTGGGGCCAACGTCCTGACTTTC. Protein: CASVPWVQSGANVLTF.

This clonotype appeared a few times. The rearrangement joins TRBV29-1 to TRBJ2-7, with D possibly matching TRBD1 (6 bases). Trimming cost V 7 bases and J 2 bases, with 12 bases left between them. The V gene's germline CDR1 is SQVTM and CDR2 ANQGSEA. The CDR3 consists of 12 residues. Here the CDR3 DNA reads TGCAGCGCTCGGACAGACACCTACGAGCAGTACTTC. Its protein product is CSARTDTYEQYF.